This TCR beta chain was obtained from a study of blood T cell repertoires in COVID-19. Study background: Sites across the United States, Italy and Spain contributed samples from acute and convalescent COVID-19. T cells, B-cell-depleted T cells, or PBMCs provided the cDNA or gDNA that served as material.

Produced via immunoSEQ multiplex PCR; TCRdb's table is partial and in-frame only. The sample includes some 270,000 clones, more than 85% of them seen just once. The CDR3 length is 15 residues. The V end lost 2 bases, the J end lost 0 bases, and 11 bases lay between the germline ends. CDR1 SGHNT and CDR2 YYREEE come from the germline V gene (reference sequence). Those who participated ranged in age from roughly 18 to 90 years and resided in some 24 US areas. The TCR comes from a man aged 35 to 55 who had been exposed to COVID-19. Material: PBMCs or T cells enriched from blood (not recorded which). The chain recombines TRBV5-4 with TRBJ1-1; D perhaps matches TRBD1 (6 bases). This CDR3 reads CASSFKQGLNTEAFF. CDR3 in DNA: TGTGCCAGCAGCTTTAAACAGGGTTTGAACACTGAAGCTTTCTTT.